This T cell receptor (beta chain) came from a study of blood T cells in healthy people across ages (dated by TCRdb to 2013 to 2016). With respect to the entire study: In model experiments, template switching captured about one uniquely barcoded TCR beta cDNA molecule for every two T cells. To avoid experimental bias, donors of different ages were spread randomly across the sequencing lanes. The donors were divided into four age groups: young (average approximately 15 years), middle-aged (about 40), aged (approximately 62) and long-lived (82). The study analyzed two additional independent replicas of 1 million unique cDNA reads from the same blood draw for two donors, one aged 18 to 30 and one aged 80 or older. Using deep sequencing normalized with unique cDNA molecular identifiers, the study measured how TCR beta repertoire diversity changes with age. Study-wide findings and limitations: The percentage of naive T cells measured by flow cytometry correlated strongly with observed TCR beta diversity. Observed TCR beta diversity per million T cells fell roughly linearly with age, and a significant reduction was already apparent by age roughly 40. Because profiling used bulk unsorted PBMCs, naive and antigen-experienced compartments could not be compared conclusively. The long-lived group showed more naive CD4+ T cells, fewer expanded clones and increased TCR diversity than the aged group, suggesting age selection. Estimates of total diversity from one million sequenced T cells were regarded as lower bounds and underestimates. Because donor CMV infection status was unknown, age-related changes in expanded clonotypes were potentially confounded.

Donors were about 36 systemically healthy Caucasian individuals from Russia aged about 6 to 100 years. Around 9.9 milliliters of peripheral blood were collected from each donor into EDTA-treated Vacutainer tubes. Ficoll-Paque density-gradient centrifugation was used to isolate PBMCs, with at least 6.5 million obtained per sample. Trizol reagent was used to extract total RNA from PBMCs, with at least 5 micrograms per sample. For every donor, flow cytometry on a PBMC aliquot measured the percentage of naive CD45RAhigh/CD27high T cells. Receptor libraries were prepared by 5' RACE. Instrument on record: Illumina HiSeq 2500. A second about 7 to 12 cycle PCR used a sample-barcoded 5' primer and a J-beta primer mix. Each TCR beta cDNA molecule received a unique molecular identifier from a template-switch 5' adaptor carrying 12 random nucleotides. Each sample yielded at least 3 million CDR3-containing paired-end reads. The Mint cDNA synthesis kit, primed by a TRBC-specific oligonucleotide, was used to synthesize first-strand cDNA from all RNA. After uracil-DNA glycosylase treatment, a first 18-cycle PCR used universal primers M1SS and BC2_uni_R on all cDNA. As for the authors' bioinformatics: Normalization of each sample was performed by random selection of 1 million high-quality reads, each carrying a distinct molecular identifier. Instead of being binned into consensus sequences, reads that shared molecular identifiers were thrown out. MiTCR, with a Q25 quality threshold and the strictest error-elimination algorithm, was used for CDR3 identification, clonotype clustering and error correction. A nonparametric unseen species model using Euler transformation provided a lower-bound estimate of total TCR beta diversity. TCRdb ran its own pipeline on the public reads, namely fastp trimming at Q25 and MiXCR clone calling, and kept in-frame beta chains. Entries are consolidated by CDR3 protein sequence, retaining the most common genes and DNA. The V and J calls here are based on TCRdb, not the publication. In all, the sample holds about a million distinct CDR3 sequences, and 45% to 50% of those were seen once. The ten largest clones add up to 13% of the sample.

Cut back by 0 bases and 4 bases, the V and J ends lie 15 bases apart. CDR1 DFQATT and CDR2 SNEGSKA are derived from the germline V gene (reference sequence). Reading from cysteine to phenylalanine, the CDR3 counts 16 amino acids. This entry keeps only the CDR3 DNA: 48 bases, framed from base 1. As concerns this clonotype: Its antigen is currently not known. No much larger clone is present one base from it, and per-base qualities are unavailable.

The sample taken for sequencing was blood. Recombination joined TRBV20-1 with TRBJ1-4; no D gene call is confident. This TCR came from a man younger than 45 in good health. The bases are TGCAGTGCTAGAGACCTTCGGAACAGCGGTAATGAAAAACTGTTTTTT. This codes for CSARDLRNSGNEKLFF.